This T cell receptor beta chain was recovered during a study of blood T cell repertoires in COVID-19. In the study overall: Spain, Italy and the United States supplied samples that represented acute and convalescent COVID-19. From T cells, B-cell-depleted T cells, or PBMCs came the material, which was cDNA or gDNA.

Germline CDR1 is MNHEY and CDR2 is SMNVEV (reference sequence). The CDR3 contains 15 residues. Trimming took off 5 bases at V and 3 bases at J, with 17 bases between the two ends. As handled by the study authors: Estimated nucleated cell counts came from reference gene primer amplification. Using immunoSEQ multiplex PCR, the repertoire was profiled, and TCRdb retains in-frame clones only, with some absent. The D gene and trimming were derived from the DNA, and the V and J assignments and clone size from that table. The table lists roughly 250,000 clones, about 88% of them singletons. Cohort assignment relied on participant-reported clinical history.

This clonotype was obtained from a woman aged 45-59 years who had recovered from COVID-19. The chain uses TRBV27 and TRBJ2-7; D may be TRBD2 (6 bases). Sequencing was performed on PBMCs or T cells enriched from blood (not recorded which). CDR3 loop: CASSPSRGGNYEQYF. The CDR3 coding sequence is TGTGCCAGCAGTCCCTCTCGAGGCGGGAACTACGAGCAGTACTTC.